These 20 T cell receptor beta chains were all obtained from the same sample, sequenced in a study of cytomegalovirus exposure and HLA in healthy donors. 60 Vbeta and 13 Jbeta primers were used in PCR. TCRdb's table, derived via immunoSEQ multiplex PCR, lists solely in-frame clones and lacks some. The table records 200,000 or so clones, 75% to 85% of them present only once. Material for sequencing was PBMCs. The receptor set was obtained from a girl aged 10-17 years in good health and CMV-seronegative.

This clone was recorded once. V is TRBV9 and J is TRBJ1-1; a possible D gene is TRBD1 (6 bases). This CDR3 comprises 13 residues. V lost 4 bases, J lost 9 bases, and 16 bases lay in between. CDR1 SGDLS and CDR2 YYNGEE come from the germline V gene. DNA of the CDR3: TGTGCCAGCAGCTCTCGACAGGAATCTAAAGCTTTCTTT. This translates into CASSSRQESKAFF.

The chain carries TRBV4-1 and TRBJ2-1, with TRBD1 matching 7 bases. Germline CDR1 and CDR2: MGHRA and YSYEKL. The CDR3 is 14 residues long. V dropped 4 bases and J dropped 9; count of bases not matched to a gene: 9. The CDR3 nucleotides read TGCGCCAGCAGCCCTCGGGACAGAATCGGTGAGCAGTTCTTC. Amino acids: CASSPRDRIGEQFF.

The rearrangement links TRBV7-7 to TRBJ2-5; 9 bases are a match to TRBD1. This CDR3 contains 14 residues. Trimming took 4 bases from V and 5 from J; bases not matched to a gene: 5. Germline assignment: CDR1 SSHAT and CDR2 FNYEAQ (reference sequence). This CDR3 is CASSSTGGKETQYF. The CDR3 coding sequence is TGTGCCAGCAGCTCCACAGGGGGCAAGGAGACCCAGTACTTC.

In DNA, the CDR3 is TGTGCCAGCAGCCAAGGTGCAGGGTACGGACCGAGCTCCTACGAGCAGTACTTC. Its protein is CASSQGAGYGPSSYEQYF. This chain links TRBV4-2 with TRBJ2-7; perhaps TRBD1 as D (5 bases). Germline CDR1 reads LGHNA; CDR2 reads YNFKEQ. Deletions cut 1 base from V and 0 bases from J, with 19 bases between. CDR3 length: 18 amino acids.

The rearrangement links TRBV18 to TRBJ1-2; maybe TRBD1 (6 bases). Trimming stripped 3 bases from V and 8 bases from J, with 10 bases between. Per germline, CDR1 KGHSH and CDR2 LQKENI. The CDR3 covers 12 residues. The CDR3 loop is CASSPKDSGYTF. For the CDR3, the DNA is TGTGCCAGCTCACCTAAGGACAGCGGCTACACCTTC.

The chain couples TRBV13 to TRBJ2-7; 9 bases line up with TRBD1. Germline loops: CDR1 PRHDT, CDR2 FYEKMQ (reference sequence). The trim removed 2 bases at V and 1 base at J, leaving 3 bases unmatched. The CDR3 extends over 15 amino acids. CDR3 sequence (DNA): TGTGCCAGCAGCTTAACCGGGACAGGGTCCTACGAGCAGTACTTC. Translation gives CASSLTGTGSYEQYF.

The chain employs TRBV18 and TRBJ1-5; TRBD1 matches 7 bases. The CDR3 length is 17 residues. Germline trimming cut 2 bases from V and 6 bases from J; bases unmatched to any gene: 13. Per the germline V gene, CDR1 is KGHSH and CDR2 is LQKENI. CDR3 coding DNA: TGTGCCAGCTCACCAAGGCGTGAACAGGGGTTACCTCAGCCCCAGCATTTT. Protein: CASSPRREQGLPQPQHF. Looking up the rest from reference TRBV18 and TRBJ1-5 gives the full variable domain: NAGVMQNPRHLVRRRGQEARLRCSPMKGHSHVYWYRQLPEEGLKFMVYLQKENIIDESGMPKERFSAEFPKEGPSILRIQQVVRGDSAAYFCASSPRREQGLPQPQHFGDGTRLSIL.

This clone was observed a single time. This rearrangement joins TRBV2 to TRBJ1-3; D not certain. The CDR3 loop spans 17 amino acids. Germline V gene data show CDR1 as SNHLY and CDR2 as FYNNEI. V dropped 2 bases and J dropped 1 base, with 15 bases sitting between them. The CDR3 nucleotides read TGTGCCAGCAGTGAAATGGTTGTGACTTCTTCTGGAAACACCATATATTTT. Protein: CASSEMVVTSSGNTIYF.

J is TRBJ1-1 and V is TRBV16; D is uncertain. This CDR3 spans 14 amino acids. Looked up from germline, CDR1 is KGHSY and CDR2 is FQNENV. Trimming pared 1 base from V and 1 base from J, leaving 7 bases between. DNA for the CDR3: TGTGCCAGCAGCCAATTCCTCGGGAACACTGAAGCTTTCTTT. Its translation is CASSQFLGNTEAFF.

CDR3 region: CASSLGQDTDTQYF. In nucleotides, the CDR3 is TGTGCCAGCAGCCTTGGACAGGACACAGATACGCAGTATTTT. The J gene is TRBJ2-3, the V gene TRBV4-2, with 7 bases that match TRBD1. The CDR3 spans 14 residues. V was pared by 4 bases and J by 2 bases, with 3 bases of the junction left unmatched. In germline, CDR1 is LGHNA, CDR2 YNFKEQ.

The genes are TRBV4-2 and TRBJ2-3; no reliable D call. The CDR3 totals 12 residues. The ends were cut back, 3 bases at V and 6 bases at J, with 7 bases in the middle. Germline V CDR1 and CDR2: LGHNA, YNFKEQ. The CDR3 DNA follows: TGTGCCAGCAGCCAGAGATCGGATACGCAGTATTTT. Its protein is CASSQRSDTQYF.

This chain links TRBV29-1 with TRBJ2-1; TRBD2 is a possible D gene (6 bases). Trimming stripped 0 bases from V and 7 bases from J, with 13 bases between. The CDR3 is 14 residues long. Germline assignment: CDR1 SQVTM and CDR2 ANQGSEA. CDR3 sequence (DNA): TGCAGCGTTGAAGACGGGAGCGGTTGGAATGAGCAGTTCTTC. Amino acids: CSVEDGSGWNEQFF.

This chain connects TRBV15 to TRBJ1-4; D might be TRBD1 (5 bases). Trimming took off 1 base at V and 6 bases at J, with 9 bases between the two ends. The germline gives CDR1 LNHNV, CDR2 YYDKDF (reference sequence). This CDR3 region has 14 residues. CDR3 region: CATSRAGQDEKLFF. CDR3 DNA sequence: TGTGCCACCAGCAGAGCAGGACAAGATGAAAAACTGTTTTTT.

The gene calls are TRBV27 and TRBJ1-5; possible D gene TRBD1, 6 bases. Trimming stripped 2 bases from V and 4 bases from J, with 18 bases between. Germline V CDR1 and CDR2: MNHEY, SMNVEV (reference sequence). This CDR3 comprises 17 residues. The CDR3 region has the DNA TGTGCCAGCAGTTTAGTGAGCCCCACAGGGACAAATCAGCCCCAGCATTTT. Translating gives CASSLVSPTGTNQPQHF.

V and J are TRBV7-2 and TRBJ2-5; 11 nucleotides line up with TRBD1. Matching the DNA end better, TRBJ2-7 makes the J call doubtful. The CDR3 totals 15 residues. Germline V gene lookup returns CDR1 SGHTA and CDR2 FQGNSA. Here the CDR3 DNA reads TGTGCCAGCAGCTTAGCGGGACAGGGGGTCTCCGAGCAGTACTTC. It encodes CASSLAGQGVSEQYF.

V is TRBV28 and J is TRBJ1-2; a possible D gene is TRBD1 (6 bases). CDR1 is MDHEN, CDR2 SYDVKM, per germline. V was clipped by 7 bases and J by 8 bases, with 14 bases between them. The CDR3 runs to 12 residues. The CDR3, as DNA: TGTGCCAGCACCCCTGGGGGACACGGCTACACCTTC. Protein product: CASTPGGHGYTF.

The chain combines TRBV6-6 with TRBJ1-2, with D tentatively TRBD1 (5 bases). Looked up from germline, CDR1 is MNHNY and CDR2 is SVGAGI (reference sequence). This CDR3 is 16 amino acids long. Between the trimmed V and J ends, which lost 4 bases and 6 bases, there was a span of 21 bases. CDR3 DNA: TGTGCCAGCAGTTTTATCGGACGTAGACAGAGTGATGGCTACACCTTC. Protein: CASSFIGRRQSDGYTF.

CDR3 region: CSVFGQVEQYF. The CDR3 DNA sequence: TGCAGTGTATTTGGACAGGTCGAGCAGTACTTC. The chain couples TRBV20-1 to TRBJ2-7; 7 bases are a match to TRBD1. Germline trimming cut 7 bases from V and 6 bases from J; bases unmatched to any gene: 6. This CDR3 has 11 residues. Germline V gene lookup returns CDR1 DFQATT and CDR2 SNEGSKA (reference sequence).

The gene calls are TRBV6-5 and TRBJ2-1, with D maybe TRBD2 (7 bases). Trimming removed 8 bases at V and 6 bases at J, with 14 bases between. The CDR3 runs 13 residues. In germline, CDR1 is MNHEY, CDR2 SVGAGI. The CDR3 is CASRGAGTNEQFF. The CDR3 nucleotides read TGTGCCAGCCGGGGGGCAGGAACCAATGAGCAGTTCTTC.

The V and J genes are TRBV6-5 and TRBJ1-1; TRBD1 aligns across 9 bases. The CDR3 sequence is 14 residues long. Unmatched junction bases numbered 4, after V lost 2 bases and J lost 6 bases. Germline values: CDR1 MNHEY, CDR2 SVGAGI. This chain's CDR3 is CASSYDRGWAEAFF. The CDR3 nucleotides are TGTGCCAGCAGTTACGACAGGGGGTGGGCTGAAGCTTTCTTT.